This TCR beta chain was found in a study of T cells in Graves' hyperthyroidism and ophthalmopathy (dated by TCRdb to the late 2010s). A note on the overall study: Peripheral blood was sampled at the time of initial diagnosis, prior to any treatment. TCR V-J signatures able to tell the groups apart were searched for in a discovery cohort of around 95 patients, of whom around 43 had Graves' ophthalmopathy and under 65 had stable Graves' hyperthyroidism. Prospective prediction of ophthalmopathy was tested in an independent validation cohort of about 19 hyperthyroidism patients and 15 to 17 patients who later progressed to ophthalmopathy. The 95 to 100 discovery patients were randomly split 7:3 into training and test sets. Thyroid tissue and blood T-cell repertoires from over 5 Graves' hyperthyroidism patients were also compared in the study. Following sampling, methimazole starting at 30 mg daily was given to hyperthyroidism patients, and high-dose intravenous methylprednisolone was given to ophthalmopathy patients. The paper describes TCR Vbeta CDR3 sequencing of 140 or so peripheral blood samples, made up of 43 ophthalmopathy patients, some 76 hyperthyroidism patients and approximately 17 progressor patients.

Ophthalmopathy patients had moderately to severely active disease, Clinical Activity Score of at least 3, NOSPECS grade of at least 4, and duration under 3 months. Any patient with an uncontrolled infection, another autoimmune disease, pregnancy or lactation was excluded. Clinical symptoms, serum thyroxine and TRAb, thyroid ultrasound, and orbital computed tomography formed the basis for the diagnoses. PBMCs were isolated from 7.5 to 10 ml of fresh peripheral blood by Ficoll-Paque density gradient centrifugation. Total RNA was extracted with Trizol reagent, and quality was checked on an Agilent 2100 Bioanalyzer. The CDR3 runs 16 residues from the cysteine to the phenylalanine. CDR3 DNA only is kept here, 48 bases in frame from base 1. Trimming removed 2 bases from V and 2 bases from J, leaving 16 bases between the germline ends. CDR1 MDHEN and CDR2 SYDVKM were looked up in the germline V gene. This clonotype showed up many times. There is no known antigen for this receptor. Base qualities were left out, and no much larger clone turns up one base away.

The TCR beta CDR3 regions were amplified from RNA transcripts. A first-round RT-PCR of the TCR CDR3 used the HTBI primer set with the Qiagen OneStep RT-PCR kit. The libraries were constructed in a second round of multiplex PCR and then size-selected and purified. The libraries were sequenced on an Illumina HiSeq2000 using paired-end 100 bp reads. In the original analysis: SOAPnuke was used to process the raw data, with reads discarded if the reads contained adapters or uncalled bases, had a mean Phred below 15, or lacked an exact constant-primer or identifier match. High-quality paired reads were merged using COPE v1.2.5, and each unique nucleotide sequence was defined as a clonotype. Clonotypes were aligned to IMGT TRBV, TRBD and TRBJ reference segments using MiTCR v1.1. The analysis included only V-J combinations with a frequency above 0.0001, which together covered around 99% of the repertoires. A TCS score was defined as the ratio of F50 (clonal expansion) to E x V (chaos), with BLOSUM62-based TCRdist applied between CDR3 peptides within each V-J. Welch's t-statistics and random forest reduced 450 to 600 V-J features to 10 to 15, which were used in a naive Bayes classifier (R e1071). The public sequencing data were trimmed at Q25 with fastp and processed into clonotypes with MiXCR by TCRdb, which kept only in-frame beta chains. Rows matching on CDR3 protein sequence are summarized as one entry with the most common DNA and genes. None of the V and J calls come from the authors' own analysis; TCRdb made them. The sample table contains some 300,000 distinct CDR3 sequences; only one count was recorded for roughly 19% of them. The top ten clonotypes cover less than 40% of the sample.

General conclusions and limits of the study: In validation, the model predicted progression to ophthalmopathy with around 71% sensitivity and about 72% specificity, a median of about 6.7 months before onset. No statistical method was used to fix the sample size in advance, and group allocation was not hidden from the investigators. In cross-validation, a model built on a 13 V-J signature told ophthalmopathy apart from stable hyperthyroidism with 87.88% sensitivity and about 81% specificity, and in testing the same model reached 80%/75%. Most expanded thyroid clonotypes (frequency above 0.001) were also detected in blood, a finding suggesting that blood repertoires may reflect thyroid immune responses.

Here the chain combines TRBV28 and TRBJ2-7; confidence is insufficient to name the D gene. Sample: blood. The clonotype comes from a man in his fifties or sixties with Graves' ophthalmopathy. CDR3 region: CASSLPTAQTTYEQYF. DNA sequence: TGTGCCAGCAGTTTACCCACAGCCCAAACCACCTACGAGCAGTACTTC.